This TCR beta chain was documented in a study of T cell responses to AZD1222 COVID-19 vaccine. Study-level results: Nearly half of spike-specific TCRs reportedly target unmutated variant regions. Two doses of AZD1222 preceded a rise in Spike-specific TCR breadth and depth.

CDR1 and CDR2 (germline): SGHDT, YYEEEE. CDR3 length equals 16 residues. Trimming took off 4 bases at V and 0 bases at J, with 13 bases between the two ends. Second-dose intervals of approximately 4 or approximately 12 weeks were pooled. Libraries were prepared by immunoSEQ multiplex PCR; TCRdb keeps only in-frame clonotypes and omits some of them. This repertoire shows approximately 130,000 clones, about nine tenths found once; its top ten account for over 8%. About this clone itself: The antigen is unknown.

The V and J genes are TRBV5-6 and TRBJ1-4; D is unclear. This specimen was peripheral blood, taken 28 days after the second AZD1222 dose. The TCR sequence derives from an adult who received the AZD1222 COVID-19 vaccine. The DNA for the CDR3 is TGTGCCAGCAGCCCTGGACGGAGCACAACTAATGAAAAACTGTTTTTT. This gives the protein CASSPGRSTTNEKLFF.